The 30 T cell receptor beta chains listed next were all sequenced from one sample in a study of T cells in Graves' hyperthyroidism and ophthalmopathy. Amplified TCR beta CDR3 regions derived from RNA transcripts. An initial round of RT-PCR targeting the TCR CDR3 relied on the HTBI primer set. TCRdb ran MiXCR on the multiplex PCR reads and lists one entry per CDR3 protein. Among about 640,000 distinct CDR3 sequences listed, roughly 20% were seen once. The material sequenced was blood. The receptors were gathered from a man aged 25 to 45 with Graves' ophthalmopathy.

This clonotype showed up many times. The rearrangement uses TRBV28 and TRBJ2-1; 11 bases match TRBD2. V lost 3 bases and J lost 4; bases outside the gene matches: 8. This CDR3 is 17 amino acids long. Germline V CDR1 and CDR2: MDHEN, SYDVKM. DNA for the CDR3: TGTGCCAGCAGTTTTCCACTAGCGGGAGCCCCTTACAATGAGCAGTTCTTC. Translating gives CASSFPLAGAPYNEQFF. Drawing the rest from reference TRBV28 and TRBJ2-1, the complete variable domain is DVKVTQSSRYLVKRTGEKVFLECVQDMDHENMFWYRQDPGLGLRLIYFSYDVKMKEKGDIPEGYSVSREKKERFSLILESASTNQTSMYLCASSFPLAGAPYNEQFFGPGTRLTVL.

This clonotype occurred a few times. This chain connects TRBV20-1 to TRBJ1-1; 7 bases fit TRBD1. The CDR3 loop spans 14 amino acids. Trimming cost V 3 bases and J 1 base; bases outside gene matches: 5. Germline-derived CDR1 and CDR2 are DFQATT and SNEGSKA (reference sequence). DNA for the CDR3: TGCAGTGCTAGTATGGGGACAGCGAACACTGAAGCTTTCTTT. The encoded protein is CSASMGTANTEAFF.

This clonotype was seen repeatedly, ten times or more. A junction boundary mismatches the germline segment, possibly from a read error. V and J are TRBV7-8 and TRBJ1-1, with a weak D call TRBD1 (5 bases). The CDR3 loop spans 15 amino acids. The germline CDR1 and CDR2 sequences are SGHVS and FQNEAQ. In DNA, the CDR3 is TGTGCCAGCAACTTACATCAGGGCCCGAACACTGAAGCTTTCTTT. It is translated as CASNLHQGPNTEAFF.

In its sample, this clonotype was seen a few times. V usage is TRBV24-1 and J usage is TRBJ2-1; D is undetermined. V lost 5 bases, J lost 6 bases, and 10 bases lay in between. CDR1 and CDR2 from the germline V gene are KGHDR and SFDVKD. The CDR3 is 13 residues long. Here the CDR3 reads CATSAPASNEQFF. The CDR3, as DNA: TGTGCCACCAGTGCCCCGGCGAGCAATGAGCAGTTCTTC.

This clonotype was counted ten times or more. The rearrangement joins TRBV5-1 to TRBJ2-7, with a weak D call TRBD1 (5 bases). Trimming cost V 3 bases and J 3 bases, with 13 bases left between them. The V gene's germline CDR1 is SGHRS and CDR2 YFSETQ. The length of the CDR3 is 14 residues. CDR3 region: CASSSGHLHYEQYF. CDR3 coding DNA: TGCGCCAGCAGCTCCGGACACTTACACTACGAGCAGTACTTC.

This chain uses TRBV29-1 with TRBJ2-1; D perhaps matches TRBD2 (6 bases). The CDR3 length is 16 residues. In germline, CDR1 is SQVTM, CDR2 ANQGSEA. V lost 1 base and J 7 bases, leaving 20 bases between the germline ends. Here the CDR3 DNA reads TGCAGCGTTGAAGTGGGCCGGCGGGGCCTCCAGAATGAGCAGTTCTTC. Protein product: CSVEVGRRGLQNEQFF.

This chain uses TRBV30 with TRBJ1-5; weak D call: TRBD1 (6 bases). Germline V gene data show CDR1 as GTSNPN and CDR2 as SVGIG (reference sequence). Trimming removed 1 base from V and 0 bases from J, with 19 bases in between. The CDR3 has 18 residues. As DNA, the CDR3 is TGTGCCTGGAGTGAGTCGGAGGGGGGGACATATAGCAATCAGCCCCAGCATTTT. It encodes CAWSESEGGTYSNQPQHF.

This clonotype was recorded only once. It may be a read error: a sequence one base away is much more abundant. The rearrangement joins TRBV15 to TRBJ2-5; D gene uncertain. In germline, CDR1 is LNHNV, CDR2 YYDKDF (reference sequence). Between the trimmed V and J ends, which lost 0 bases and 3 bases, there was a span of 17 bases. The CDR3 extends over 17 amino acids. In DNA, the CDR3 is TGTGCCACCAGCAGAGATCGAAACAAGGGTGCGGAAGAGACCCAGTACTTC. Amino acids: CATSRDRNKGAEETQYF. The entire variable domain, with the rest obtained from reference TRBV15 and TRBJ2-5, is as follows: DAMVIQNPRYQVTQFGKPVTLSCSQTLNHNVMYWYQQKSSQAPKLLFHYYDKDFNNEADTPDNFQSRRPNTSFCFLDIRSPGLGDTAMYLCATSRDRNKGAEETQYFGPGTRLLVL.

This clonotype occurred a few times. The chain employs TRBV11-2 and TRBJ2-5, with 14 positions matching TRBD2. Germline assignment: CDR1 SGHAT and CDR2 FQNNGV. This CDR3 has 17 amino acids. Trimming cost V 2 bases and J 7 bases; bases outside gene matches: 9. The CDR3 region has the DNA TGTGCCAGCAGCTTATATGGGACTAGCGGGAGACATGGGACCCAGTACTTC. Translated, it gives CASSLYGTSGRHGTQYF.

This clonotype was seen a few times. V usage is TRBV12-3 or TRBV12-4 and J usage is TRBJ1-5; 9 bases align to TRBD1. With 5 bases clipped from V and 0 bases from J, the junction kept 8 bases outside the gene matches. This CDR3 has 17 amino acids. CDR3 sequence (DNA): TGTGCCAGCAGTCGCCGGGACAGGGACCATAGCAATCAGCCCCAGCATTTT. Amino acids: CASSRRDRDHSNQPQHF.

This clonotype was recorded once. The V gene is TRBV20-1, the J gene TRBJ2-1; 13 bases line up with TRBD2. Trimming removed 5 bases from V and 6 bases from J; junction bases left unmatched: 22. The length of the CDR3 is 20 residues. The germline CDR1 and CDR2 sequences are DFQATT and SNEGSKA (reference sequence). CDR3 sequence: CSARPPPGTSGIYTSNEQFF. CDR3 in DNA: TGCAGTGCTCGTCCCCCCCCGGGGACTAGCGGGATCTATACGAGCAATGAGCAGTTCTTC.

The chain recombines TRBV28 with TRBJ2-7, with D perhaps TRBD2 (6 bases). CDR1 and CDR2 (germline): MDHEN, SYDVKM. Trimming pared 4 bases from V and 3 bases from J, leaving 16 bases between. CDR3 length equals 15 residues. CDR3 loop: CASSSGRDWSYEQYF. The CDR3, as DNA: TGTGCCAGCAGTTCGGGCCGGGACTGGAGCTACGAGCAGTACTTC.

The chain has TRBV6-1 and TRBJ2-1; 9 positions agree with TRBD2. Germline trimming cut 0 bases from V and 0 bases from J; bases unmatched to any gene: 6. The CDR3 contains 18 residues. CDR1 is MNHNS, CDR2 SASEGT, per germline. The CDR3 sequence is CASSEAVGGLASYNEQFF. CDR3 in DNA: TGTGCCAGCAGTGAAGCTGTTGGGGGACTAGCCTCCTACAATGAGCAGTTCTTC.

This clonotype occurred a few times. V and J are TRBV11-1 and TRBJ2-1, with D hard to call. Trimming stripped 5 bases from V and 2 bases from J, with 13 bases between. The length of the CDR3 is 15 residues. The germline gives CDR1 SGHAT, CDR2 FQDESV (reference sequence). The DNA for the CDR3 is TGTGCCAGCAGCCCCCGACTGGGAACCTACAATGAGCAGTTCTTC. It codes for CASSPRLGTYNEQFF.

There are a few counts of this clonotype. The chain combines TRBV5-4 with TRBJ2-7, with 11 positions matching TRBD2. Germline V lookup: CDR1 SGHNT, CDR2 YYREEE (reference sequence). Germline trimming cut 5 bases from V and 2 bases from J; bases unmatched to any gene: 6. The length of the CDR3 is 15 residues. CDR3 nucleotides: TGTGCCAGCAGTACACGACTAGCGGGGACCTACGAGCAGTACTTC. The encoded protein is CASSTRLAGTYEQYF.

The chain has TRBV11-1 and TRBJ2-7; 9 bases fit TRBD1. Germline assignment: CDR1 SGHAT and CDR2 FQDESV (reference sequence). CDR3 length: 15 amino acids. The V segment lost 3 bases and the J segment 3 bases; nucleotides outside the gene matches: 6. The CDR3 nucleotides are TGTGCCAGCAGCTTGGGGACAGGGAATGGCTACGAGCAGTACTTC. This gives the protein CASSLGTGNGYEQYF.

The chain recombines TRBV12-3 or TRBV12-4 with TRBJ1-2; D remains ambiguous. This CDR3 contains 11 residues. Trimming cost V 6 bases and J 8 bases, with 10 bases left between them. The CDR3 loop is CASSPAMGYTF. The CDR3 coding sequence is TGTGCCAGCAGCCCTGCCATGGGCTACACCTTC.

The chain carries TRBV6-1 and TRBJ1-1; D gene unclear. CDR1 is MNHNS, CDR2 SASEGT, per germline. The V gene lost 8 bases and the J gene lost 3 bases, with 7 bases spanning the gap. The CDR3 consists of 11 residues. The CDR3, as DNA: TGTGCCAGCGTTCTTGACACTGAAGCTTTCTTT. Its translation: CASVLDTEAFF.

This clonotype occurred many times. V and J are TRBV5-5 and TRBJ1-2; TRBD1 might be the D (5 bases). Between the trimmed V and J ends, which lost 0 bases and 0 bases, there was a span of 9 bases. In germline, CDR1 is SGHKS, CDR2 YYEKEE (reference sequence). This CDR3 is 15 amino acids long. Here the CDR3 reads CASSLADRANYGYTF. CDR3 bases: TGTGCCAGCAGCTTGGCCGACAGAGCTAACTATGGCTACACCTTC.

The gene calls are TRBV27 and TRBJ2-3, with 10 bases aligning to TRBD2. The CDR3 loop spans 15 amino acids. CDR1 is MNHEY and CDR2 is SMNVEV in the germline V gene (reference sequence). With V trimmed by 3 bases and J by 7 bases, 7 bases remained unmatched. The chain's CDR3 is CASSFGSGRGHTQYF. CDR3 nucleotides: TGTGCCAGCAGTTTTGGAAGCGGGAGGGGGCATACGCAGTATTTT.

This clonotype was counted ten times or more. V and J are TRBV2 and TRBJ1-1, with unresolved D. Germline V lookup: CDR1 SNHLY, CDR2 FYNNEI. V was clipped by 6 bases and J by 2 bases, with 7 bases between them. The CDR3 has 12 amino acids. The CDR3, as DNA: TGTGCCAGCAGGGTGGAAAACACTGAAGCTTTCTTT. Encoded protein: CASRVENTEAFF.

A few counts support this clonotype. This chain uses TRBV5-1 with TRBJ2-6, with 10 nucleotides matching TRBD1. The germline CDR1 and CDR2 sequences are SGHRS and YFSETQ. The CDR3 contains 17 residues. V lost 4 bases to trimming and J lost 3 bases; unmatched junction nucleotides: 7. CDR3 amino acids: CASSPPDRGFGANVLTF. The CDR3 nucleotides read TGCGCCAGCAGCCCACCGGACAGGGGGTTTGGGGCCAACGTCCTGACTTTC.

This clonotype occurred many times. V usage is TRBV28 and J usage is TRBJ1-1; 10 nucleotides agree with TRBD1. The length of the CDR3 is 15 residues. Germline assignment: CDR1 MDHEN and CDR2 SYDVKM. The trim removed 7 bases at V and 8 bases at J, leaving 13 bases unmatched. CDR3 protein: CASNSPGTGDTEAFF. Written as DNA, the CDR3 is TGTGCCAGCAACTCTCCGGGGACAGGGGATACCGAAGCTTTCTTT. The full variable domain, with the rest looked up from reference TRBV28 and TRBJ1-1, is DVKVTQSSRYLVKRTGEKVFLECVQDMDHENMFWYRQDPGLGLRLIYFSYDVKMKEKGDIPEGYSVSREKKERFSLILESASTNQTSMYLCASNSPGTGDTEAFFGQGTRLTVV.

This clonotype was detected ten times or more. This sequence joins TRBV2 and TRBJ1-5; D not resolved. This CDR3 has 13 residues. Germline V lookup: CDR1 SNHLY, CDR2 FYNNEI. The V end was cut by 9 bases, the J end by 6 bases, with 15 bases between. The DNA of the CDR3 is TGTGCCAGTCTCAGGAGGAGCGGTCAGCCCCAGCATTTT. Its translation: CASLRRSGQPQHF.

The chain combines TRBV20-1 with TRBJ1-5; maybe TRBD1 (6 bases). CDR1 is DFQATT and CDR2 is SNEGSKA in the germline V gene (reference sequence). The CDR3 has 13 residues. This CDR3 is CSGRGNSNQPQHF. Written as DNA, the CDR3 is TGCAGCGGAAGGGGGAATAGCAATCAGCCCCAGCATTTT.

In this sample, this clonotype turned up many times. V usage is TRBV27 and J usage is TRBJ1-2, with D perhaps matching TRBD1 (5 bases). The germline V gene encodes CDR1 MNHEY and CDR2 SMNVEV (reference sequence). The germline V and J ends were trimmed by 4 bases and 5 bases, with 14 bases remaining between them. CDR3 size: 14 residues. The CDR3 DNA is TGTGCCAGCAGTTACCGCCAGGGCTGGTATGGCTACACCTTC. Translated, it gives CASSYRQGWYGYTF.

This clonotype was seen a few times. The rearrangement uses TRBV6-2 or TRBV6-3 and TRBJ2-3; D perhaps matches TRBD1 (5 bases). The CDR3 has 16 amino acids. Germline CDR1 MNHEY, CDR2 SVGEGT. The V end was cut by 2 bases, the J end by 0 bases, with 12 bases between. The CDR3, as DNA: TGTGCCAGCAGTTACGACAGATCAGCCAGCACAGATACGCAGTATTTT. It specifies CASSYDRSASTDTQYF.

There are a few counts of this clonotype. The chain links TRBV7-3 to TRBJ2-7, with 9 nucleotides matching TRBD1. This CDR3 spans 14 amino acids. V lost 5 bases and J lost 3; bases outside the gene matches: 5. Germline V gene lookup returns CDR1 SGHTA and CDR2 FQGTGA. The CDR3 reads CASSRQGGGYEQYF. In nucleotides, the CDR3 is TGTGCCAGCAGCCGACAGGGGGGTGGCTACGAGCAGTACTTC.

The chain combines TRBV20-1 with TRBJ2-7; D unclear. The length of the CDR3 is 12 residues. The V end lost 3 bases, the J end lost 4 bases, and 10 bases lay between the germline ends. CDR1 is DFQATT and CDR2 is SNEGSKA in the germline V gene (reference sequence). CDR3 DNA sequence: TGCAGTGCTAGCCCCCCTCCGTACGAGCAGTACTTC. Translating gives CSASPPPYEQYF.

This clonotype was detected many times. The rearrangement uses TRBV18 and TRBJ1-1; D gene ambiguous. Trimming left V 0 bases short and J 5 bases short, with 4 bases between. CDR1 and CDR2 (germline): KGHSH, LQKENI. This CDR3 contains 12 residues. CDR3 protein: CASSPPQTEAFF. As DNA, the CDR3 is TGTGCCAGCTCACCACCGCAGACTGAAGCTTTCTTT.